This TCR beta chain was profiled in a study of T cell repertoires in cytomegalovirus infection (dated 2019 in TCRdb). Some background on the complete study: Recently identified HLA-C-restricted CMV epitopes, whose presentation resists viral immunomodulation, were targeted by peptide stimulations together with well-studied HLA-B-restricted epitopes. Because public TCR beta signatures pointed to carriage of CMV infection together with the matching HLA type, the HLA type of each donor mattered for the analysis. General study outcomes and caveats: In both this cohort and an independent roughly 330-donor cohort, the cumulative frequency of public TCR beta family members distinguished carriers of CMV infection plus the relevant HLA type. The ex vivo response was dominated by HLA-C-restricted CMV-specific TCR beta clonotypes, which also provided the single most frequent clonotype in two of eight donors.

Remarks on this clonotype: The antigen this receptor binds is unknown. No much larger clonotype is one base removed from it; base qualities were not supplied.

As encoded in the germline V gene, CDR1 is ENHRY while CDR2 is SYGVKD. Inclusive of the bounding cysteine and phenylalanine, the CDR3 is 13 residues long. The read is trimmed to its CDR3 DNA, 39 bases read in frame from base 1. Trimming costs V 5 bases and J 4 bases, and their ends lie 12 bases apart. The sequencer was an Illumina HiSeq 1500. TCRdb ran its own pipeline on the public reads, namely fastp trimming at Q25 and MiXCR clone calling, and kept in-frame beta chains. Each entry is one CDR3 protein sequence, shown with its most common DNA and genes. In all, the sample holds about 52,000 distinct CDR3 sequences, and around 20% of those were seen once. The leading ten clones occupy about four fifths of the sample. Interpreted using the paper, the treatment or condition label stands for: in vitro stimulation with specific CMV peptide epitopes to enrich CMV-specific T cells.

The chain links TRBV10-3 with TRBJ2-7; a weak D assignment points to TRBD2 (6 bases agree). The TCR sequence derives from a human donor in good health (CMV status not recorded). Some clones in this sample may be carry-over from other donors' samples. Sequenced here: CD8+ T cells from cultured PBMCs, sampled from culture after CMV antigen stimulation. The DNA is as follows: TGTGCCATCAGTAGGGACTCTGGGTACGAGCAGTACTTC. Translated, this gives CAISRDSGYEQYF.